The 11 T cell receptor beta chains below come from one sample, sequenced in a study of spatial heterogeneity in lung cancer. General study results and limits: Counts of expanded alpha and beta TCRs within tumors tracked the tumor nonsynonymous mutation count.

This sample's time point: sample taken at primary tumor resection. TCRdb reanalysed the 5' RACE reads using MiXCR and keeps one entry per CDR3 protein. The sample records thousands of distinct CDR3 sequences, 6.5% to 8.5% being singletons. Which antigens these TCRs recognize remains unknown. The sample here was lung tumor tissue, taken at surgery. These receptors all come from a female donor with early-stage non-small cell lung cancer.

This clonotype was recorded many times. The V gene is TRBV20-1, the J gene TRBJ2-1; 8 bases agree with TRBD2. Germline V CDR1 and CDR2: DFQATT, SNEGSKA (reference sequence). J gave up 7 bases and V 0 bases, and 8 bases lay outside the gene matches. CDR3 length equals 15 residues. CDR3 sequence: CSARDAVAGLNEQFF. CDR3 nucleotide sequence: TGCAGTGCTAGAGATGCGGTAGCGGGATTGAATGAGCAGTTCTTC.

This clonotype has a count of ten or more. This rearrangement joins TRBV2 to TRBJ2-2; D perhaps matches TRBD1 (6 bases). Germline CDR1 SNHLY, CDR2 FYNNEI. This CDR3 is built from 14 residues. The V gene lost 8 bases and the J gene lost 1 base, with 11 bases spanning the gap. Here the CDR3 DNA reads TGTGCCAGCTCCCAGGGGCGGAACACCGGGGAGCTGTTTTTT. Its protein is CASSQGRNTGELFF.

This clonotype was seen many times. The chain joins TRBV27 to TRBJ2-1, with TRBD2 identical over 14 bases. This CDR3 is 17 amino acids long. From germline, CDR1 is MNHEY and CDR2 SMNVEV (reference sequence). Trimming took 4 bases from V and 2 from J; bases not matched to a gene: 4. The CDR3: CASSSGTSGSAYNEQFF. The CDR3 DNA is TGTGCCAGCAGTTCAGGGACTAGCGGGAGTGCCTACAATGAGCAGTTCTTC.

This clonotype was found many times. The chain employs TRBV4-2 and TRBJ2-5; 10 bases map to TRBD2. This CDR3 is built from 16 residues. Looked up from germline, CDR1 is LGHNA and CDR2 is YNFKEQ. V shed 5 bases, J shed 3 bases, and the junction held 9 bases outside the gene matches. Here the CDR3 reads CASSKPTSGPKETQYF. The CDR3 coding sequence is TGTGCCAGCAGCAAACCGACTAGCGGGCCTAAAGAGACCCAGTACTTC.

This clonotype has a count of ten or more. This sequence joins TRBV20-1 and TRBJ2-3; D possibly corresponds to TRBD2 (6 bases). Trimming removed 6 bases from V and 0 bases from J, with 16 bases in between. Germline CDR1 and CDR2: DFQATT and SNEGSKA (reference sequence). CDR3 length equals 15 residues. CDR3 coding DNA: TGCAGTGCCATCCACGGGGGAGTAAGCACAGATACGCAGTATTTT. Its translation is CSAIHGGVSTDTQYF.

This clonotype was recorded many times. The CDR3 loop is CASRGATGASRRNEQFF. The CDR3 DNA follows: TGTGCCAGCAGGGGCGCAACTGGGGCATCAAGGAGGAATGAGCAGTTCTTC. The V and J genes are TRBV11-2 and TRBJ2-1, with D perhaps given as TRBD1 or TRBD2 (5 bases each). The CDR3 length is 17 residues. Deletions cut 6 bases from V and 7 bases from J, with 25 bases between. The germline gives CDR1 SGHAT, CDR2 FQNNGV.

This clonotype ranks as medium-sized. The rearrangement uses TRBV7-6 and TRBJ2-3; TRBD2 is a possible D gene (5 bases). V dropped 7 bases and J dropped 2 bases, with 13 bases sitting between them. In germline, CDR1 is SGHVS, CDR2 FNYEAQ. The CDR3 length is 14 residues. The CDR3 sequence: CASTPAADTDTQYF. The CDR3, as DNA: TGTGCCAGCACCCCGGCAGCGGACACAGATACGCAGTATTTT.

At least ten counts were recorded for this clonotype. The J gene is TRBJ1-2, the V gene TRBV12-3 or TRBV12-4; D is unresolved. V was cut by 6 bases and J by 3 bases, with 8 bases left in between. The CDR3 covers 12 residues. Here the CDR3 reads CASSPLDYGYTF. The CDR3 DNA follows: TGTGCCAGCAGCCCGCTTGACTATGGCTACACCTTC.

This clonotype showed up many times. The chain carries TRBV25-1 and TRBJ2-7; no firm D call. The CDR3 extends over 12 amino acids. V was cut by 6 bases and J by 2 bases, with 8 bases left in between. Germline CDR1 and CDR2: MGHDK and SYGVNS. The DNA of the CDR3 is TGTGCCAGCAGGACCTCCCCCTACGAGCAGTACTTC. Translation gives CASRTSPYEQYF.

In its sample, this clonotype is medium-sized. The chain recombines TRBV19 with TRBJ2-4; 7 bases agree with TRBD2. Germline values: CDR1 LNHDA, CDR2 SQIVND (reference sequence). V was clipped by 6 bases and J by 4 bases; unmatched bases: 6. The CDR3 sequence is 14 residues long. Written as DNA, the CDR3 is TGTGCCAGTAGGCCCCCGGGGGGTAAAAACATTCAGTACTTC. Protein: CASRPPGGKNIQYF.

By share of the sample, this clonotype is medium-sized. The rearrangement links TRBV5-1 to TRBJ2-3, with 8 bases aligning to TRBD2. Looked up from germline, CDR1 is SGHRS and CDR2 is YFSETQ. Trimming took 4 bases from V and 0 from J; bases not matched to a gene: 13. The CDR3 length is 18 residues. CDR3 DNA: TGCGCCAGCAGCGGGCGGGCGGGAGGATCAACTAGCACAGATACGCAGTATTTT. It specifies CASSGRAGGSTSTDTQYF.